This TCR beta chain came from a study of blood T cell repertoires in COVID-19. Across the study: Sample material is recorded as cDNA or gDNA derived from T cells, B-cell-depleted T cells, or PBMCs.

TCRdb's copy holds only in-frame clones and misses some; the assay was immunoSEQ multiplex PCR. Here the sample spans around 210,000 clones, about 80% being singletons. The origin of this receptor is a woman older than 75 with COVID-19, enrolled during active disease. The specimen was peripheral blood.

The CDR3 DNA is TGTGCCAGCAGTTTAACAGCGGCGACCTCTGGAAACACCATATATTTT. It encodes CASSLTAATSGNTIYF. The V and J genes are TRBV27 and TRBJ1-3; the D is unclear. Looked up from germline, CDR1 is MNHEY and CDR2 is SMNVEV (reference sequence). V was cut by 2 bases and J by 0 bases, with 11 bases left in between. The CDR3 extends over 16 amino acids.